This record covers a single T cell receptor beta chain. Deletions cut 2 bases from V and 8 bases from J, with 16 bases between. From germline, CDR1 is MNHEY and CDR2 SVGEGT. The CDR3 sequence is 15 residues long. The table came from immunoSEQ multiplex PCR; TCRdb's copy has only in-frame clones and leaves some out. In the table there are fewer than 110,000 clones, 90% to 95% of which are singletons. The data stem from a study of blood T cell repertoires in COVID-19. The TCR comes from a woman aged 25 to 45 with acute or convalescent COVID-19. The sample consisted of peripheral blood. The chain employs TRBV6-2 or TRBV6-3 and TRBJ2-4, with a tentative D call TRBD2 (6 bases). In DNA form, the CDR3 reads TGTGCCAGCAGTTACGGTGGGGAGGAAGTGGACATTCAGTACTTC. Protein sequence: CASSYGGEEVDIQYF.